These 20 T cell receptor beta chains share one sample of origin, sequenced in a study of graft-versus-host responses after intestinal transplantation. This table comes from immunoSEQ multiplex PCR, and its TCRdb copy is limited to in-frame clones, with some not included. Among some 18,000 clones listed, 80% to 95% were seen once. The specimen was PBMCs, collected around 350 days after transplant. The receptors come from a human patient who received an intestinal transplant, so some T cells may come from the graft donor.

The chain couples TRBV18 to TRBJ2-4, with TRBD1 matching 8 bases. J gave up 6 bases and V 6 bases, and 7 bases lay outside the gene matches. CDR1 KGHSH and CDR2 LQKENI come from the germline V gene. This CDR3 contains 14 residues. CDR3 nucleotides: TGTGCCAGCTCGCCGGACAGGGACGGAAACATTCAGTACTTC. This codes for CASSPDRDGNIQYF.

The chain combines TRBV7-3 with TRBJ1-6, with 7 nucleotides matching TRBD1. Germline assignment: CDR1 SGHTA and CDR2 FQGTGA. This CDR3 is 15 amino acids long. Losses at the gene ends were 2 bases for V and 7 bases for J; bases not matched to a gene: 5. For the CDR3, the DNA is TGTGCCAGCAGCTTAGCGGGACAGCCGAATTCACCCCTCCACTTT. Its protein is CASSLAGQPNSPLHF.

V gene TRBV28 combines with J gene TRBJ2-2; 7 bases align to TRBD1. Unmatched junction bases numbered 6, after V lost 5 bases and J lost 6 bases. The CDR3 loop spans 14 amino acids. Germline-derived CDR1 and CDR2 are MDHEN and SYDVKM. The CDR3 sequence: CASSPGQVAGELFF. The CDR3 DNA is TGTGCCAGCAGTCCCGGACAGGTTGCCGGGGAGCTGTTTTTT. The full variable domain, in which reference TRBV28 and TRBJ2-2 provide the parts outside the CDR3, is DVKVTQSSRYLVKRTGEKVFLECVQDMDHENMFWYRQDPGLGLRLIYFSYDVKMKEKGDIPEGYSVSREKKERFSLILESASTNQTSMYLCASSPGQVAGELFFGEGSRLTVL.

The chain links TRBV7-9 to TRBJ2-7; D might be TRBD2 (7 bases). The germline V gene has CDR1 SEHNR and CDR2 FQNEAQ (reference sequence). CDR3 size: 14 residues. Trimming removed 2 bases from V and 6 bases from J, with 14 bases in between. Written as DNA, the CDR3 is TGTGCCAGCAGCTTATCTGGGGGGGCTGGCGAGCAGTACTTC. Protein sequence: CASSLSGGAGEQYF.

The gene calls are TRBV11-2 and TRBJ2-7; D ambiguous. Germline V gene data show CDR1 as SGHAT and CDR2 as FQNNGV. V dropped 3 bases and J dropped 1 base, with 7 bases sitting between them. The CDR3 is 13 amino acids. CDR3 loop: CASSFRPSYEQYF. CDR3 nucleotide sequence: TGTGCCAGCAGCTTTCGCCCGTCCTACGAGCAGTACTTC. Using reference TRBV11-2 and TRBJ2-7 for the parts outside the CDR3, the full variable domain is EAGVAQSPRYKIIEKRQSVAFWCNPISGHATLYWYQQILGQGPKLLIQFQNNGVVDDSQLPKDRFSAERLKGVDSTLKIQPAKLEDSAVYLCASSFRPSYEQYFGPGTRLTVT.

This chain joins TRBV5-1 and TRBJ2-1; perhaps D is TRBD1 or TRBD2 (5 bases each). V gave up 5 bases and J gave up 8 bases, with 17 bases separating them. The germline V gene has CDR1 SGHRS and CDR2 YFSETQ. CDR3 length equals 14 residues. CDR3 sequence reads: CASSSGAEYYEQFF. The CDR3 nucleotides read TGCGCCAGCAGTTCCGGGGCCGAATACTATGAGCAGTTCTTC.

This chain links TRBV2 with TRBJ2-3, with 7 bases fitting TRBD2. The CDR3 is 13 amino acids. Germline loops: CDR1 SNHLY, CDR2 FYNNEI. V was clipped by 6 bases and J by 5 bases; unmatched bases: 5. In DNA, the CDR3 is TGTGCCAGCAGGTATAGGGAGGGAGATACGCAGTATTTT. This codes for CASRYREGDTQYF.

The CDR3 reads CASSLAVDTDTQYF. CDR3 sequence (DNA): TGCGCCAGCAGCCTAGCAGTGGACACAGATACGCAGTATTTT. The gene calls are TRBV5-1 and TRBJ2-3; tentative D call: TRBD2 (5 bases). V lost 4 bases and J lost 2, with 11 bases in between. The CDR3 spans 14 residues. Per germline, CDR1 SGHRS and CDR2 YFSETQ.

The chain couples TRBV2 to TRBJ2-1; possible D gene TRBD1, 6 bases. Germline V gene data show CDR1 as SNHLY and CDR2 as FYNNEI. CDR3 size: 15 residues. V was cut by 4 bases and J by 3 bases, with 13 bases left in between. The CDR3 is CASSVGRTVYNEQFF. The DNA of the CDR3 is TGTGCCAGCAGTGTAGGTAGGACAGTCTACAATGAGCAGTTCTTC. The full variable domain, completed using reference TRBV2 and TRBJ2-1, is EPEVTQTPSHQVTQMGQEVILRCVPISNHLYFYWYRQILGQKVEFLVSFYNNEISEKSEIFDDQFSVERPDGSNFTLKIRSTKLEDSAMYFCASSVGRTVYNEQFFGPGTRLTVL.

Details on this clone: A read error may account for a junction end that differs from germline. The chain joins TRBV6-1 to TRBJ2-7; 10 bases line up with TRBD2. Germline-derived CDR1 and CDR2 are MNHNS and SASEGT. The CDR3 contains 17 residues. CDR3 in amino acids: CARSEAGGGFYPYEQYF. Here the CDR3 DNA reads TGTGCCCGCAGTGAAGCGGGGGGGGGCTTTTACCCGTACGAGCAGTACTTC.

The chain uses TRBV29-1 and TRBJ2-3, with TRBD2 matching over 11 bases. V shed 4 bases, J shed 4 bases, and the junction held 7 bases outside the gene matches. The V gene's germline CDR1 is SQVTM and CDR2 ANQGSEA. The CDR3 runs to 15 residues. As DNA, the CDR3 is TGCAGCGTTGGGGCTAGCGGGGGGAGGGCAGATACGCAGTATTTT. Translated, it gives CSVGASGGRADTQYF.

CDR3 nucleotide sequence: TGTGCTAGTGGTTTTTCGGTAGAGGGACAGGGGAACTACGAGCAGTACTTC. This encodes CASGFSVEGQGNYEQYF. V gene TRBV12-5 combines with J gene TRBJ2-5; 10 positions match TRBD1. The DNA end is a closer match to TRBJ2-7, so the J assignment may be wrong. Germline V lookup: CDR1 LGHNT, CDR2 FRNRAP. The CDR3 runs 17 residues.

In this sample, this clone turned up once. V gene TRBV7-3 combines with J gene TRBJ2-1, with D possibly matching TRBD1 (5 bases). Trimming stripped 0 bases from V and 4 bases from J, with 10 bases between. Per germline, CDR1 SGHTA and CDR2 FQGTGA. The CDR3 contains 15 residues. CDR3 sequence: CASSLTVDIYNEQFF. The DNA for the CDR3 is TGTGCCAGCAGCTTAACCGTGGACATATACAATGAGCAGTTCTTC.

The chain links TRBV7-2 to TRBJ2-7; D perhaps matches TRBD1 (6 bases). Trimming cost V 2 bases and J 3 bases, with 20 bases left between them. Germline lookup yields CDR1 SGHTA and CDR2 FQGNSA. The CDR3 length is 17 residues. CDR3 in DNA: TGTGCCAGCAGCTTACGATACGGCCTGGACAGAAACTACGAGCAGTACTTC. Protein product: CASSLRYGLDRNYEQYF.

This rearrangement joins TRBV29-1 to TRBJ2-7, with D perhaps being TRBD1 or TRBD2 (5 bases each). In germline, CDR1 is SQVTM, CDR2 ANQGSEA. V lost 5 bases to trimming and J lost 1 base, with 15 bases between them. The CDR3 has 14 amino acids. CDR3 amino acids: CSVWGITGSYEQYF. The CDR3 region has the DNA TGCAGCGTTTGGGGGATAACAGGTTCCTACGAGCAGTACTTC.

The table lists this clone with a few counts. The V gene is TRBV6-5, the J gene TRBJ1-3; a weak D match, TRBD1 (6 bases). Trimming removed 2 bases at V and 8 bases at J, with 16 bases between. From germline, CDR1 is MNHEY and CDR2 SVGAGI. There are 15 residues in the CDR3. The CDR3 loop reads CASSYTGPGGYTIYF. The DNA of the CDR3 is TGTGCCAGCAGTTACACAGGGCCTGGAGGATACACCATATATTTT.

In this sample, this clone turned up once. The rearrangement uses TRBV9 and TRBJ2-1; weak D call: TRBD1 (6 bases). The germline V gene encodes CDR1 SGDLS and CDR2 YYNGEE. The CDR3 is 14 residues long. V was cut by 4 bases and J by 1 base, with 9 bases left in between. CDR3 coding DNA: TGTGCCAGCAGCATGGGACATTCCTACAATGAGCAGTTCTTC. This codes for CASSMGHSYNEQFF. Variable domain in full (rest from reference TRBV9 and TRBJ2-1): DSGVTQTPKHLITATGQRVTLRCSPRSGDLSVYWYQQSLDQGLQFLIQYYNGEERAKGNILERFSAQQFPDLHSELNLSSLELGDSALYFCASSMGHSYNEQFFGPGTRLTVL.

The rearrangement uses TRBV28 and TRBJ2-1; 8 positions match TRBD1. Germline CDR1 MDHEN, CDR2 SYDVKM. The CDR3 loop spans 15 amino acids. J was trimmed by 7 bases and V by 2 bases; bases with no gene match: 7. The CDR3 region is CASSLKETGVNEQFF. CDR3 bases: TGTGCCAGCAGTTTAAAAGAGACAGGGGTAAATGAGCAGTTCTTC.

The chain joins TRBV15 to TRBJ2-7; 7 bases fit TRBD2. J lost 2 bases, V lost 0 bases, and 1 base had no gene match. CDR1 and CDR2 from the germline V gene are LNHNV and YYDKDF (reference sequence). The CDR3 is 14 amino acids. This chain's CDR3 is CATSRDLAAYEQYF. CDR3 bases: TGTGCCACCAGCAGAGACCTAGCGGCCTACGAGCAGTACTTC.

CDR3: CASRPVTGPYEQYF. DNA for the CDR3: TGTGCCAGCAGGCCGGTGACAGGTCCCTACGAGCAGTACTTC. This sequence joins TRBV6-5 and TRBJ2-7, with TRBD1 as a possible D gene (6 bases). The germline CDR1 and CDR2 sequences are MNHEY and SVGAGI. The ends were cut back, 6 bases at V and 2 bases at J, with 14 bases in the middle. CDR3 length: 14 residues.